The source of this TCR beta chain is a study of CD8+ T cells in alopecia areata. Extracted from the samples, RNA was reverse transcribed into cDNA to serve as the sequencing template. The method was immunoSEQ multiplex PCR; TCRdb's version includes in-frame clones alone and lacks a portion of them. The table records under 150,000 clones, approximately 51% of them present only once. Trimming stripped 4 bases from V and 14 bases from J, with 18 bases between. CDR3 length equals 13 residues. Germline lookup yields CDR1 GTSNPN and CDR2 SVGIG (reference sequence). Treatment of the sample: oral pan-JAK inhibitor, 5-10 mg twice daily.

This material consisted of CD4+ T cells sorted from blood, taken at week 24, from a patient treated with tofacitinib. The origin of this receptor is a human donor with alopecia areata. V is TRBV30 and J is TRBJ1-6; D is unclear. The CDR3 loop reads CAWNGNSKTTLHF. The CDR3, as DNA: TGTGCCTGGAACGGAAACTCGAAAACAACCCTCCACTTT.